A selection of T cell receptor beta chains follows, all from one sample in a study of T-cell reconstitution after alpha-beta-depleted transplantation in children. TCRdb analysed the PCR reads with MiXCR anew, one entry per CDR3 protein. The sample yields under 750,000 distinct CDR3 sequences, roughly 23% seen once. The material sequenced was PBMCs, mostly from graft donor cells, taken 360 days after TCRalphabeta/CD19-depleted stem cell transplant. The source is a boy less than two years old who had a stem cell transplant for acute myeloid leukemia, so the T cells may come from the graft donor. The CDR3 runs from the conserved cysteine through the conserved F or W. D genes are given only for firm matches. Rows may omit the clone size; those that give it use once, few, many or a size class.

>TRBJ2-3|TRBV6-5|TRBD2|few
CASGRLATDTQYF
TGTGCCAGCGGGAGACTAGCCACCGATACGCAGTATTTT
>TRBJ1-6|TRBV28|TRBD1|-
CASSAGTGDLSPLHF
TGTGCCAGCAGTGCCGGGACAGGGGATCTTTCACCCCTCCACTTT
>TRBJ1-1|TRBV18|-|-
CASSPDGINTEAFF
TGTGCCAGCTCACCAGATGGTATTAACACTGAAGCTTTCTTT
>TRBJ1-3|TRBV7-9|-|-
CVVIDIAKGGNTIYF
TGTGTCGTGATTGATATTGCGAAGGGGGGAAACACCATATATTTT
>TRBJ1-5|TRBV6-5|-|-
CASSYSMSGNQPQHF
TGTGCCAGCAGTTACTCGATGTCAGGGAATCAGCCCCAGCATTTT
>TRBJ1-1|TRBV12-3/TRBV12-4|TRBD1|many
CASGPGTGLRAFF
TGTGCCAGCGGTCCCGGGACAGGGTTACGGGCTTTCTTT
>TRBJ1-1|TRBV12-3/TRBV12-4|-|few
CASSFQDTEAFF
TGTGCCAGCAGTTTCCAGGACACTGAAGCTTTCTTT
>TRBJ2-3|TRBV6-5|TRBD2|-
CASSWGGISDTQYF
TGTGCCAGCAGTTGGGGGGGTATATCAGATACGCAGTATTTT
>TRBJ1-1|TRBV6-6|-|few
CASSQPGDTEAFF
TGTGCCAGCAGCCAGCCGGGGGACACTGAAGCTTTCTTT
>TRBJ1-2|TRBV6-1|-|few
CASSEAPGNYGYTF
TGTGCCAGCAGTGAAGCGCCGGGGAACTATGGCTACACCTTC
>TRBJ1-3|TRBV28|-|many
CASSPVGQFSSGGSGNTIYF
TGTGCCAGCAGTCCCGTAGGACAGTTCAGTAGCGGCGGCTCTGGAAACACCATATATTTT
>TRBJ2-5|TRBV12-3/TRBV12-4|-|-
CASSRSGHLIQETQYF
TGTGCCAGCAGCCGGTCGGGACACCTAATCCAAGAGACCCAGTACTTC
>TRBJ2-1|TRBV12-3/TRBV12-4|-|few
CASSYRGPTENNEQFF
TGTGCCAGCAGTTACCGCGGACCGACAGAGAACAATGAGCAGTTCTTC
>TRBJ2-1|TRBV6-2/TRBV6-3|TRBD2|few
CASSYSSTSGGDLF
TGTGCCAGCAGTTACTCCTCAACTAGCGGGGGGGACCTCTTC
>TRBJ1-6|TRBV5-1|-|-
CASSLEQGEVNSPLHF
TGCGCCAGCAGCTTGGAACAGGGTGAGGTGAATTCACCCCTCCACTTT
>TRBJ2-1|TRBV3-1|TRBD2|-
CASSQGHTSGGHNEQFF
TGTGCCAGCAGCCAAGGACACACTAGCGGGGGACACAATGAGCAGTTCTTC
>TRBJ1-6|TRBV12-3/TRBV12-4|-|-
CASSRQGTHNSPLHF
TGTGCCAGCAGTCGCCAGGGGACACATAATTCACCCCTCCACTTT
>TRBJ2-7|TRBV7-2|TRBD2|-
CASSPGLAPLQQYF
TGTGCCAGCAGCCCGGGACTAGCGCCCCTCCAGCAGTACTTC
>TRBJ2-3|TRBV6-1|-|-
CASSERSTDTQYF
TGTGCCAGCAGTGAGAGGAGCACAGATACGCAGTATTTT
>TRBJ2-3|TRBV29-1|-|few
CSVEQVLADTQYF
TGCAGCGTTGAACAGGTCCTAGCAGATACGCAGTATTTT
>TRBJ1-1|TRBV6-1|-|-
CASIGQIEAFF
TGTGCCAGCATAGGGCAGATTGAAGCTTTCTTT
>TRBJ2-5|TRBV4-3|-|-
CASSQDGAGTQETQYF
TGCGCCAGCAGCCAAGACGGGGCAGGTACCCAAGAGACCCAGTACTTC
>TRBJ2-1|TRBV29-1|-|many
CSAYAGEGEQFF
TGCAGCGCCTACGCCGGGGAAGGTGAGCAGTTCTTC
>TRBJ2-5|TRBV5-1|-|few
CASSLEGKETQYF
TGCGCCAGCAGCTTGGAAGGGAAGGAGACCCAGTACTTC
>TRBJ2-5|TRBV20-1|-|few
CSARRPLGNQETQYF
TGCAGTGCTAGACGTCCTCTGGGAAATCAAGAGACCCAGTACTTC
>TRBJ2-7|TRBV11-1|-|many
CASRLDGVSAYEQYF
TGTGCCAGCAGGTTGGACGGGGTTTCAGCCTACGAGCAGTACTTC
>TRBJ1-4|TRBV29-1|-|-
CSVEYSPNEKLFF
TGCAGCGTTGAGTATAGTCCGAATGAAAAACTGTTTTTT
>TRBJ2-1|TRBV20-1|TRBD2|-
CSARGNLAGGLLDEQFF
TGCAGTGCTAGAGGGAACCTAGCGGGGGGCCTACTAGATGAGCAGTTCTTC
>TRBJ2-7|TRBV20-1|-|few
CSARPGSPPGYEQYF
TGCAGTGCTAGACCGGGGAGTCCCCCGGGCTACGAGCAGTACTTC
>TRBJ2-6|TRBV15|-|many
CATSREAGAISGANVLTF
TGTGCCACCAGCAGAGAGGCAGGGGCCATCTCTGGGGCCAACGTCCTGACTTTC
>TRBJ1-5|TRBV20-1|-|-
CCARAGGVANQPQHF
TGCTGTGCTAGAGCGGGTGGGGTGGCAAATCAGCCCCAGCATTTT
>TRBJ2-5|TRBV2|TRBD2|many
CASSEAGGLAGPSQETQYF
TGTGCCAGCAGTGAAGCCGGGGGGCTAGCGGGGCCCTCTCAAGAGACCCAGTACTTC
>TRBJ2-1|TRBV5-8|TRBD2|many
CASSLGLASYNEQFF
TGTGCCAGCAGCCTGGGACTAGCCTCCTACAATGAGCAGTTCTTC
>TRBJ1-2|TRBV4-1|TRBD1|-
CASSQDRTGDAYGYTF
TGCGCCAGCAGCCAAGACCGGACAGGGGATGCATATGGCTACACCTTC
>TRBJ1-2|TRBV28|TRBD1|once
CASRRDRADGYTF
TGTGCCAGCAGACGGGACAGAGCGGACGGCTACACCTTC
>TRBJ1-3|TRBV10-3|-|many
CAISERNVPSGNTIYF
TGTGCCATCAGTGAAAGGAACGTCCCCTCTGGAAACACCATATATTTT